This T cell receptor beta chain was identified in a study of T cells after posttransplantation cyclophosphamide. Peripheral blood was collected from the related graft donor on the marrow donation day. The naive gate required viable CD3+CD4+ or CD3+CD8+ cells with CCR7+CD45RA+CD45RO-CD95-CD27+CD28+ phenotype. Points on this clone: The antigen is unknown.

Germline V gene lookup returns CDR1 MNHEY and CDR2 SMNVEV (reference sequence). The J segment lost 1 base and the V segment lost 3 bases, leaving 5 bases of the junction unmatched. The CDR3 sequence is 16 residues long. Here immunoSEQ multiplex PCR was the method, and the copy in TCRdb shows in-frame clones only, minus some. The repertoire includes 8,500 to 9,500 clones, nearly 99% of them detected once, and 0.25% to 0.3% sits in the top ten. Findings and limits, study-wide: Skin or GI-infiltrating T cells shared few TRB sequences with blood.

The sequencing sample was made of naive CD8+ T cells sorted from PBMCs. This chain links TRBV27 with TRBJ2-4, with 8 bases aligning to TRBD1. This sequence was found in a man aged 50 or older in good health, CMV-negative, and a related stem cell transplant donor. The CDR3 nucleotides read TGTGCCAGCAGTTTTCAGGGGGCGGGCGCCAAAAACATTCAGTACTTC. Translating gives CASSFQGAGAKNIQYF.